This T cell receptor beta chain originates from a study of tumor-infiltrating lymphocytes in localized non-small cell lung cancer. TCRdb's copy holds only in-frame clones and misses some; the assay was immunoSEQ multiplex PCR. The sample comprises 20,000 to 30,000 clones, around 67% of which are singletons, and 5.5% to 7.5% rests with the top ten. Germline V CDR1 and CDR2: SGHNT, YYREEE (reference sequence). V trimming: 3 bases; J trimming: 4 bases; junction bases outside the gene matches: 10. The CDR3 runs to 15 residues. The chain joins TRBV5-4 to TRBJ2-7, with 7 bases identical to TRBD1. Input material: lung tumor tissue. This clonotype was sampled from a human donor with non-small cell lung cancer. The chain's CDR3 is CASSSPRDRGYEQYF. The DNA of the CDR3 is TGTGCCAGCAGCTCGCCCCGGGACAGAGGTTACGAGCAGTACTTC.